The 29 T cell receptor beta chains given below trace back to one sample, sequenced in a study of T cells in localized non-small cell lung cancer. Profiled with immunoSEQ multiplex PCR; TCRdb holds only in-frame clones, not every one. The sample lists about 72,000 clones; about four fifths were seen once. This sample comprised peripheral blood, obtained before any cancer treatment. These TCRs come from a female donor aged 60 or older with stage I lung adenocarcinoma.

Details on this clone: Different DNA sequences within this sample yield the same CDR3. The DNA of the CDR3 is TGCGCCAGCAGCTTGGAGAGTGAGGGAAAAACTTTC. As protein: CASSLESEGKTF. This sequence joins TRBV5-1 and TRBJ2-6, with D perhaps matching TRBD2 (5 bases). Germline V gene data show CDR1 as SGHRS and CDR2 as YFSETQ. CDR3 length equals 12 residues. Trimming shortened V by 0 bases and J by 19 bases, and 14 bases separated the two germline ends.

The chain has TRBV7-9 and TRBJ2-3; D remains unclear. The CDR3 has 11 residues. Germline values: CDR1 SEHNR, CDR2 FQNEAQ (reference sequence). V was cut by 1 base and J by 9 bases, with 5 bases left in between. CDR3 region: CASSLGGTQYF. DNA for the CDR3: TGTGCCAGCAGCTTAGGAGGAACGCAGTATTTT.

V gene TRBV7-9 combines with J gene TRBJ1-1; D unresolved. Germline lookup yields CDR1 SEHNR and CDR2 FQNEAQ (reference sequence). Deletions cut 4 bases from V and 5 bases from J, with 17 bases between. This CDR3 spans 15 amino acids. The CDR3 nucleotides read TGTGCCAGCAGCTCTAGGATGTCTCGTGGGACTGAAGCTTTCTTT. Its protein product is CASSSRMSRGTEAFF.

J is TRBJ1-1 and V is TRBV5-1, with D unclear. Germline CDR1 SGHRS, CDR2 YFSETQ. V was trimmed by 0 bases and J by 8 bases, leaving 8 bases between them. CDR3 length: 12 amino acids. In nucleotides, the CDR3 is TGCGCCAGCAGCTTGGGGACGGAAGAAGCTTTCTTT. Its translation: CASSLGTEEAFF.

The chain carries TRBV9 and TRBJ2-7; the D is unclear. V was trimmed by 1 base and J by 7 bases, leaving 12 bases between them. Germline V lookup: CDR1 SGDLS, CDR2 YYNGEE. The CDR3 is made up of 13 amino acids. The CDR3 DNA reads TGTGCCAGCAGCGTAAACCCCGGTGGGGAGCAGTACTTC. Encoded protein: CASSVNPGGEQYF.

The chain uses TRBV19 and TRBJ2-7, with a tentative D call TRBD2 (6 bases). The CDR3 is 15 residues long. Per germline, CDR1 LNHDA and CDR2 SQIVND (reference sequence). The ends were cut back, 5 bases at V and 0 bases at J, with 14 bases in the middle. The CDR3 is CASSSLRGGSYEQYF. The CDR3 DNA reads as TGTGCCAGTAGTTCCCTGCGGGGTGGCTCCTACGAGCAGTACTTC.

This clone is a singleton in its sample. J is TRBJ2-3 and V is TRBV28; a possible D gene is TRBD2 (5 bases). This CDR3 has 16 amino acids. V was cut by 1 base and J by 1 base, with 12 bases left in between. Germline-derived CDR1 and CDR2 are MDHEN and SYDVKM. This CDR3 is CASSLSLVEGTDTQYF. The CDR3 nucleotides read TGTGCCAGCAGTTTATCGTTGGTGGAGGGCACAGATACGCAGTATTTT.

The chain recombines TRBV28 with TRBJ2-5; D is unclear. The CDR3 is made up of 12 amino acids. The germline V and J ends were trimmed by 2 bases and 2 bases, with 3 bases remaining between them. In germline, CDR1 is MDHEN, CDR2 SYDVKM. CDR3 in amino acids: CASSLEQETQYF. DNA for the CDR3: TGTGCCAGCAGTTTAGAACAAGAGACCCAGTACTTC.

This rearrangement joins TRBV4-1 to TRBJ1-6; 8 bases match TRBD1. With V trimmed by 4 bases and J by 8 bases, 10 bases remained unmatched. The V gene's germline CDR1 is MGHRA and CDR2 YSYEKL. This CDR3 has 16 amino acids. CDR3: CASSLGQGAKDSPLHF. CDR3 DNA sequence: TGCGCCAGCAGCCTCGGACAGGGAGCGAAGGATTCACCCCTCCACTTT.

This chain uses TRBV18 with TRBJ1-4; 7 nucleotides agree with TRBD1. The CDR3 is 17 residues long. Trimming at V came to 5 bases and at J to 4 bases, leaving 13 bases not matched to a gene. CDR1 KGHSH and CDR2 LQKENI come from the germline V gene. The CDR3, as DNA: TGTGCCAGCTCATTTCCCGAAGGGGGCACGGATAATGAAAAACTGTTTTTT. It yields the protein CASSFPEGGTDNEKLFF.

The chain has TRBV6-6 and TRBJ2-2; D is uncertain. Trimming removed 6 bases at V and 9 bases at J, with 14 bases between. The CDR3 contains 13 residues. CDR1 is MNHNY, CDR2 SVGAGI, per germline (reference sequence). CDR3 nucleotides: TGTGCCAGCAGATCCGACCTGAGGCGGGAGCTGTTTTTT. The encoded protein is CASRSDLRRELFF.

The V and J genes are TRBV16 and TRBJ2-7, with no clear D. V was shortened by 0 bases and J by 3 bases, with 9 bases between the two germline ends. The CDR3 totals 14 residues. Germline lookup yields CDR1 KGHSY and CDR2 FQNENV. CDR3 protein: CASSQSGPVYEQYF. In DNA form, the CDR3 reads TGTGCCAGCAGCCAATCCGGGCCTGTCTACGAGCAGTACTTC.

The chain combines TRBV29-1 with TRBJ1-1; D gene ambiguous. Germline-derived CDR1 and CDR2 are SQVTM and ANQGSEA. V lost 6 bases, J lost 4 bases, and 12 bases lay in between. This CDR3 spans 12 amino acids. The chain's CDR3 is CSVSAPGTEAFF. DNA for the CDR3: TGCAGCGTCTCCGCCCCGGGCACTGAAGCTTTCTTT.

This clone appeared a few times. The rearrangement joins TRBV2 to TRBJ1-1; D not certain. Trimming removed 2 bases from V and 11 bases from J, with 12 bases in between. Germline V CDR1 and CDR2: SNHLY, FYNNEI. The CDR3 sequence is 12 residues long. CDR3 coding DNA: TGTGCCAGCAGTGAATCGTTACAGAGGGCTTTCTTT. Translating it yields CASSESLQRAFF.

The CDR3 reads CASSFDGKGKGTEAFF. DNA for the CDR3: TGTGCCAGCAGCTTTGATGGAAAAGGGAAGGGAACTGAAGCTTTCTTT. This rearrangement joins TRBV7-9 to TRBJ1-1; unclear D gene. V was cut by 3 bases and J by 5 bases, with 19 bases left in between. Germline-derived CDR1 and CDR2 are SEHNR and FQNEAQ (reference sequence). The CDR3 has 16 residues. The whole variable domain, remainder taken from reference TRBV7-9 and TRBJ1-1, is DTGVSQNPRHKITKRGQNVTFRCDPISEHNRLYWYRQTLGQGPEFLTYFQNEAQLEKSRLLSDRFSAERPKGSFSTLEIQRTEQGDSAMYLCASSFDGKGKGTEAFFGQGTRLTVV.

This chain connects TRBV6-6 to TRBJ1-1, with 9 bases fitting TRBD1. CDR3 length: 15 residues. The V segment lost 7 bases and the J segment 5 bases; nucleotides outside the gene matches: 11. Germline CDR1 is MNHNY and CDR2 is SVGAGI (reference sequence). CDR3 coding DNA: TGTGCCAGCAAAGAATCCCGGGACAGGGAAACTGAAGCTTTCTTT. This translates into CASKESRDRETEAFF.

The sample holds one count of this clone. The rearrangement joins TRBV25-1 to TRBJ1-1, with a tentative D call TRBD1 (6 bases). Trimming cost V 2 bases and J 3 bases, with 16 bases left between them. The CDR3 spans 16 residues. Germline V gives CDR1 MGHDK, CDR2 SYGVNS. The CDR3 DNA is TGTGCCAGCAGTGAACACCGCACAGGGACGTACACTGAAGCTTTCTTT. Its protein is CASSEHRTGTYTEAFF.

The rearrangement uses TRBV19 and TRBJ2-2; 7 nucleotides align to TRBD2. J was trimmed by 3 bases and V by 4 bases; bases with no gene match: 11. Germline values: CDR1 LNHDA, CDR2 SQIVND (reference sequence). The CDR3 contains 17 residues. The CDR3 DNA follows: TGTGCCAGTAGTACCCGCTGGCTAGCGGATTACACCGGGGAGCTGTTTTTT. Translation: CASSTRWLADYTGELFF.

J is TRBJ1-1 and V is TRBV5-6; 9 bases match TRBD1. The CDR3 spans 17 residues. V shed 1 base, J shed 5 bases, and the junction held 12 bases outside the gene matches. Germline V lookup: CDR1 SGHDT, CDR2 YYEEEE. CDR3 region: CASSLLAGQGLETEAFF. The CDR3, as DNA: TGTGCCAGCAGCTTGCTTGCAGGACAGGGGTTGGAGACTGAAGCTTTCTTT. Based on the CDR3 plus reference TRBV5-6 and TRBJ1-1, the full variable domain is DAGVTQSPTHLIKTRGQQVTLRCSPKSGHDTVSWYQQALGQGPQFIFQYYEEEERQRGNFPDRFSGHQFPNYSSELNVNALLLGDSALYLCASSLLAGQGLETEAFFGQGTRLTVV.

This chain uses TRBV19 with TRBJ2-1; D is possibly TRBD2 (5 bases). The V end lost 8 bases, the J end lost 7 bases, and 18 bases lay between the germline ends. CDR3 length: 14 residues. Germline assignment: CDR1 LNHDA and CDR2 SQIVND (reference sequence). The CDR3 coding sequence is TGTGCCAGTTCGGGGTCGGGAAAGGGAAATGAGCAGTTCTTC. Translating it yields CASSGSGKGNEQFF.

The chain carries TRBV19 and TRBJ2-1; 7 nucleotides align to TRBD2. The CDR3 spans 14 residues. Germline values: CDR1 LNHDA, CDR2 SQIVND (reference sequence). With V trimmed by 5 bases and J by 9 bases, 10 bases remained unmatched. The CDR3 reads CASSPGLELSEQFF. The DNA for the CDR3 is TGTGCCAGTAGTCCAGGACTAGAGCTTAGTGAGCAGTTCTTC.

The chain joins TRBV5-4 to TRBJ2-2, with D perhaps being TRBD1 or TRBD2 (6 bases each). Germline V gene sequence: CDR1 SGHNT, CDR2 YYREEE (reference sequence). V lost 7 bases and J 5 bases, leaving 15 bases between the germline ends. The CDR3 is 14 amino acids. The CDR3 DNA sequence: TGTGCCAGCGGTTCCCAGGGGAGGACCGGGGAGCTGTTTTTT. Translation: CASGSQGRTGELFF. The entire variable domain, with the rest obtained from reference TRBV5-4 and TRBJ2-2, is as follows: ETGVTQSPTHLIKTRGQQVTLRCSSQSGHNTVSWYQQALGQGPQFIFQYYREEENGRGNFPPRFSGLQFPNYSSELNVNALELDDSALYLCASGSQGRTGELFFGEGSRLTVL.

This chain links TRBV11-3 with TRBJ2-2, with no clear D. The CDR3 runs 15 residues. Germline CDR1 SGHNT, CDR2 YENEEA. The V and J ends lost 0 bases and 7 bases respectively, with 12 bases between them. CDR3 coding DNA: TGTGCCAGCAGCTTAGATGGAAGGGCGGTCGGGGAGCTGTTTTTT. As protein: CASSLDGRAVGELFF.

This chain joins TRBV6-6 and TRBJ2-1; TRBD1 or TRBD2 may be the D gene (6 bases each). CDR1 is MNHNY and CDR2 is SVGAGI in the germline V gene (reference sequence). V gave up 2 bases and J gave up 5 bases, with 13 bases separating them. The CDR3 contains 15 residues. The CDR3 DNA reads as TGTGCCAGCAGTTACGGCGGGACAACGAACAATGAGCAGTTCTTC. It codes for CASSYGGTTNNEQFF.

This rearrangement joins TRBV19 to TRBJ2-2, with D maybe TRBD1 (6 bases). The CDR3 totals 12 residues. V was clipped by 7 bases and J by 7 bases, with 10 bases between them. Germline V lookup: CDR1 LNHDA, CDR2 SQIVND (reference sequence). The CDR3 sequence: CASTGEYGELFF. CDR3 DNA: TGTGCCAGTACAGGGGAGTACGGGGAGCTGTTTTTT.

The gene calls are TRBV25-1 and TRBJ2-1, with TRBD1 as a possible D gene (6 bases). Between the trimmed V and J ends, which lost 3 bases and 3 bases, there was a span of 12 bases. CDR1 and CDR2 (germline): MGHDK, SYGVNS. This CDR3 contains 15 residues. The CDR3 DNA reads as TGTGCCAGCAGTGAGCGACAGGCCTTCTACAATGAGCAGTTCTTC. Translated, it gives CASSERQAFYNEQFF.

The V gene is TRBV30, the J gene TRBJ2-1; 12 bases are a match to TRBD2. The CDR3 is 19 amino acids. Germline CDR1 and CDR2: GTSNPN and SVGIG (reference sequence). After removal of 3 bases from V and 3 bases from J, the junction contained 15 bases not matched to a gene. The CDR3 loop reads CAWRLGLAGFSALYNEQFF. In DNA form, the CDR3 reads TGTGCCTGGAGGCTAGGACTAGCGGGATTCTCGGCTCTCTACAATGAGCAGTTCTTC.

The V call is TRBV6-1, the J call TRBJ1-5, with TRBD1 identical over 11 bases. Germline values: CDR1 MNHNS, CDR2 SASEGT. V dropped 6 bases and J dropped 5; count of bases not matched to a gene: 3. The length of the CDR3 is 14 residues. CDR3 DNA: TGTGCCAGCAGACGGACAGGGGGCGATCAGCCCCAGCATTTT. Protein sequence: CASRRTGGDQPQHF.

V and J are TRBV6-1 and TRBJ2-7, with D perhaps matching TRBD1 or TRBD2 (5 bases each). Trimming cost V 2 bases and J 2 bases, with 10 bases left between them. The CDR3 has 14 residues. Per germline, CDR1 MNHNS and CDR2 SASEGT. CDR3 sequence (DNA): TGTGCCAGCAGTGAATGGGGGAGAGCCTACGAGCAGTACTTC. Its protein is CASSEWGRAYEQYF.